This T cell receptor (beta chain) was recovered during a study of blood T cell repertoires in COVID-19. Some clones are missing from TCRdb's copy, which holds only in-frame ones; the method was immunoSEQ multiplex PCR. The sample shows about 53,000 clones, almost 85% of them seen only once. CDR1 and CDR2 (germline): KGHSH, LQKENI. The CDR3 has 12 residues. Trimming left V 0 bases short and J 5 bases short, with 2 bases between. The receptor comes from a human donor in a cohort sampled during active COVID-19. Source material: peripheral blood. This chain links TRBV18 with TRBJ1-5; no definite D call. This CDR3 is CASSPPDQPQHF. CDR3 coding DNA: TGTGCCAGCTCACCACCCGATCAGCCCCAGCATTTT.